This T cell receptor (beta chain) came from a study of control samples from healthy donors and cancer patients. This clone was seen a handful of times. The CDR3 is 14 residues long. Germline V gene sequence: CDR1 SGHNT, CDR2 YYREEE (reference sequence). Trimming stripped 4 bases from V and 7 bases from J, with 14 bases between. Clones were read by immunoSEQ multiplex PCR, and TCRdb kept only the in-frame ones, dropping some. This table holds approximately 140,000 clones, 80% to 95% found once. The receptor's source is a young man in good health. Material for sequencing was blood. The J gene is TRBJ1-4, the V gene TRBV5-4; no definite D call. The CDR3 DNA reads TGTGCCAGCAGCCAGGACCCCTTGGGTGAAAAACTGTTTTTT. Its translation is CASSQDPLGEKLFF.